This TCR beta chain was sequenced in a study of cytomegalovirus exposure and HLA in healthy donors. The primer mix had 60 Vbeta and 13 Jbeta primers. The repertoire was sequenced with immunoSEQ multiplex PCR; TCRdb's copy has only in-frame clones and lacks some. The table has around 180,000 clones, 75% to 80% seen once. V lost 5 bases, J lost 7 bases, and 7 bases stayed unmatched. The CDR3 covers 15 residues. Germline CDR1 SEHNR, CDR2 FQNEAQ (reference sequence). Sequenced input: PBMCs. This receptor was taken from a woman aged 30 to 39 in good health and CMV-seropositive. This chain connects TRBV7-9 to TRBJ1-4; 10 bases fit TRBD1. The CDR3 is CASSAWDRGGEKLFF. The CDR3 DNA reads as TGTGCCAGCAGCGCATGGGACAGGGGCGGTGAAAAACTGTTTTTT.